Listed below are T cell receptor beta chains from one sample, sequenced in a study of blood T cell repertoires in COVID-19. Clones were read by immunoSEQ multiplex PCR, and TCRdb kept only the in-frame ones, dropping some. The table has some 100,000 clones, about four fifths seen once. The specimen sequenced was peripheral blood. The origin of the receptors is a man aged 50-60 years with active or convalescent COVID-19. CDR3s include the opening cysteine and the closing phenylalanine or tryptophan. The D gene is left open where the match is weak. The listing skips clone size in some rows; elsewhere it reads once, few, many or a size class.

TRBV25-1	TRBJ1-4	TRBD1	-	CASSSTGGVGEKLFF	TGTGCCAGCAGTTCGACAGGGGGCGTTGGTGAAAAACTGTTTTTT
TRBV7-6	TRBJ1-5	TRBD1	-	CASSLFDRGTNQPQHF	TGTGCCAGCAGCTTATTCGACAGGGGAACTAATCAGCCCCAGCATTTT
TRBV19	TRBJ2-6	TRBD1	-	CASTYDRAGGANVLTF	TGTGCCAGTACCTACGACAGGGCGGGTGGGGCCAACGTCCTGACTTTC
TRBV5-4	TRBJ1-2	-	-	CASSLGAASYGYTF	TGTGCCAGCAGCTTGGGGGCAGCTTCGTATGGCTACACCTTC
TRBV7-2	TRBJ1-5	-	-	CASSLGGSSNQPQHF	TGTGCCAGCAGCTTAGGAGGGTCTAGTAATCAGCCCCAGCATTTT
TRBV7-9	TRBJ1-5	-	-	CASSPRGGPNQPQHF	TGTGCCAGCAGCCCCCGGGGAGGGCCCAATCAGCCCCAGCATTTT
TRBV7-6	TRBJ2-1	-	-	CASSLGSRNEQFF	TGTGCCAGCAGCTTAGGGTCTAGGAATGAGCAGTTCTTC
TRBV4-3	TRBJ2-1	-	-	CASSPTSIGEQFF	TGCGCCAGCAGCCCCACTAGCATCGGTGAGCAGTTCTTC
TRBV18	TRBJ2-5	TRBD2	-	CASSPSGGARETQYF	TGTGCCAGCTCACCGTCCGGGGGGGCTCGGGAGACCCAGTACTTC
TRBV11-2	TRBJ2-3	TRBD2	-	CASSLEIAGGTDTQYF	TGTGCCAGCAGCTTAGAAATAGCGGGGGGCACAGATACGCAGTATTTT
TRBV2	TRBJ2-3	-	-	CASSLEAPDTQYF	TGTGCCAGCAGTTTGGAGGCTCCTGATACGCAGTATTTT
TRBV5-1	TRBJ2-1	-	-	CASSPRGWGNEQFF	TGCGCCAGCTCCCCCCGGGGGTGGGGCAATGAGCAGTTCTTC
TRBV5-1	TRBJ1-4	-	-	CASSGAEDEKLFF	TGCGCCAGCAGCGGCGCGGAGGACGAAAAACTGTTTTTT
TRBV11-2	TRBJ2-5	-	-	CASSLLSETQYF	TGTGCCAGCAGCCTACTATCCGAGACCCAGTACTTC
TRBV5-4	TRBJ2-7	TRBD1	few	CASSLVGTGVHEQYF	TGTGCCAGCAGCTTGGTCGGGACAGGTGTCCACGAGCAGTACTTC
TRBV9	TRBJ2-3	TRBD2	-	CASSPRLAGAPDTQYF	TGTGCCAGCAGCCCCCGACTAGCGGGGGCCCCAGATACGCAGTATTTT
TRBV29-1	TRBJ1-6	-	-	CSVKAQRNSPLHF	TGCAGCGTTAAAGCCCAACGGAATTCACCCCTCCACTTT
TRBV11-3	TRBJ1-1	TRBD1	-	CASSSGQGGDTEAFF	TGTGCCAGCAGCTCAGGACAGGGGGGGGACACTGAAGCTTTCTTT
TRBV13	TRBJ2-5	-	-	CASSLGGAGASETQYF	TGTGCCAGCAGCTTAGGCGGGGCAGGGGCTTCAGAGACCCAGTACTTC
TRBV6-6	TRBJ1-5	-	-	CASSMGQDLNQPQHF	TGTGCCAGCAGTATGGGGCAGGACCTCAATCAGCCCCAGCATTTT
TRBV11-2	TRBJ2-1	TRBD1	-	CASSFRDRGYNEQFF	TGTGCCAGCAGCTTTCGAGACAGGGGATACAATGAGCAGTTCTTC
TRBV6-6	TRBJ1-5	TRBD1	-	CASSYPTRGSDQPQHF	TGTGCCAGCAGTTACCCGACCAGGGGGAGCGATCAGCCCCAGCATTTT
TRBV6-5	TRBJ1-1	TRBD1	-	CASSPRQGANTEAFF	TGTGCCAGCAGTCCCCGACAGGGGGCGAACACTGAAGCTTTCTTT
TRBV3-1/TRBV3-2	TRBJ1-1	-	few	CASSQQGSNTEAFF	TGTGCCAGCAGCCAACAGGGGTCCAACACTGAAGCTTTCTTT
TRBV11-2	TRBJ2-2	-	-	CASSLRGLLNTGELFF	TGTGCCAGCAGCCTTAGGGGACTCCTTAACACCGGGGAGCTGTTTTTT
TRBV7-9	TRBJ2-1	-	-	CASSGATLAREQFF	TGTGCCAGCAGCGGGGCGACATTGGCACGCGAGCAGTTCTTC
TRBV12-3/TRBV12-4	TRBJ1-5	TRBD1	once	CASSLAGGQPQHF	TGTGCCAGCAGTTTAGCAGGGGGCCAGCCCCAGCATTTT
TRBV28	TRBJ2-7	TRBD1	-	CASSLLPLGQGNNNEQYF	TGTGCCAGCAGTTTATTGCCGCTAGGACAGGGGAATAACAACGAGCAGTACTTC
TRBV4-3	TRBJ1-1	-	-	CASSQDWVGSDTEAFF	TGCGCCAGCAGCCAGGACTGGGTAGGGTCTGACACTGAAGCTTTCTTT
TRBV7-2	TRBJ2-3	TRBD2	-	CASSHSGGLNPTQYF	TGTGCCAGCAGCCATAGCGGGGGGCTTAACCCTACGCAGTATTTT
TRBV10-1	TRBJ2-3	TRBD2	few	CASSEVGASGGTDTQYF	TGCGCCAGCAGTGAAGTCGGAGCTAGCGGGGGCACAGATACGCAGTATTTT
TRBV5-1	TRBJ2-3	TRBD1	-	CASSPNTGGADTQYF	TGCGCCAGCAGCCCCAATACAGGGGGTGCAGATACGCAGTATTTT
TRBV5-4	TRBJ1-6	-	-	CASKEGMNNSPLHF	TGTGCCAGCAAGGAGGGTATGAATAATTCACCCCTCCACTTT
TRBV6-5	TRBJ1-3	-	-	CASSYSGDLLGNTIYF	TGTGCCAGCAGTTACTCGGGGGACTTGCTCGGAAACACCATATATTTT
TRBV25-1	TRBJ2-1	-	once	CASSALREGRDNEQFF	TGTGCCAGCAGTGCCCTTCGGGAAGGTAGGGACAATGAGCAGTTCTTC
TRBV14	TRBJ1-4	-	-	CASSQGGGYNEKLFF	TGTGCCAGCAGCCAAGGGGGCGGTTATAATGAAAAACTGTTTTTT
TRBV5-1	TRBJ1-1	-	-	CASSLAAGVTTEAFF	TGCGCCAGCAGCTTGGCCGCGGGGGTGACCACTGAAGCTTTCTTT
TRBV6-1	TRBJ1-3	-	-	CASNQGIGNTIYF	TGTGCCAGCAACCAGGGGATTGGAAACACCATATATTTT
TRBV7-2	TRBJ1-1	-	-	CASSPTPGIQGLKEAFF	TGTGCCAGCAGCCCTACGCCAGGGATACAGGGTCTTAAGGAAGCTTTCTTT
TRBV6-2/TRBV6-3	TRBJ2-5	-	-	CASSYALQGTQYF	TGTGCCAGCAGTTACGCCCTGCAGGGGACCCAGTACTTC
TRBV7-2	TRBJ2-5	-	-	CASGRGQYF	TGTGCCAGCGGGCGGGGACAGTACTTC
TRBV7-7	TRBJ2-1	TRBD2	-	CASSSGGSGEQFF	TGTGCCAGCAGCTCCGGGGGGTCGGGTGAGCAGTTCTTC
TRBV6-4	TRBJ1-6	-	once	CASSDRGTYNSPLHF	TGTGCCAGCAGTGACAGGGGAACCTATAATTCACCCCTCCACTTT
TRBV29-1	TRBJ2-7	-	-	CSVEEEGYEQYF	TGCAGCGTTGAAGAAGAGGGTTACGAGCAGTACTTC
TRBV6-2/TRBV6-3	TRBJ1-2	-	-	CASSYGWTASYGYTF	TGTGCCAGCAGTTACGGATGGACAGCGAGCTATGGCTACACCTTC
TRBV6-5	TRBJ1-2	TRBD1	once	CASSYLDRVNGYTF	TGTGCCAGCAGTTACCTCGACAGGGTGAATGGCTACACCTTC
TRBV29-1	TRBJ1-2	-	once	CSVEIVRGYTF	TGCAGCGTGGAAATAGTTCGGGGCTACACCTTC
TRBV4-2	TRBJ2-1	TRBD2	-	CASSPPGGSGGAGNEQFF	TGTGCCAGCAGCCCTCCGGGAGGTAGCGGGGGGGCAGGCAATGAGCAGTTCTTC
TRBV5-1	TRBJ1-4	-	-	CASSFNEVANEKLFF	TGCGCCAGCAGCTTTAACGAGGTGGCTAATGAAAAACTGTTTTTT
TRBV28	TRBJ2-1	-	-	CASRQNNEQFF	TGTGCCAGCAGGCAGAACAATGAGCAGTTCTTC
TRBV10-3	TRBJ2-2	TRBD1	-	CAISERTGGTGELFF	TGTGCCATCAGTGAGCGCACAGGGGGCACCGGGGAGCTGTTTTTT
TRBV2	TRBJ2-5	TRBD1	-	CASSGGTGWGSETQYF	TGTGCCAGCAGTGGGGGGACAGGGTGGGGATCAGAGACCCAGTACTTC
TRBV10-1	TRBJ2-1	TRBD2	few	CASSEGGGPYNEQFF	TGCGCCAGCAGTGAGGGCGGGGGGCCTTACAATGAGCAGTTCTTC
TRBV5-4	TRBJ2-5	-	-	CASSLDTDQETQYF	TGTGCCAGCAGCTTGGATACGGACCAAGAGACCCAGTACTTC
TRBV10-3	TRBJ2-5	TRBD1	-	CAISQTGGETQYF	TGTGCCATCAGCCAGACAGGGGGAGAGACCCAGTACTTC
TRBV4-1	TRBJ2-7	-	few	CASSPPVTGSYEQYF	TGCGCCAGCAGCCCCCCGGTGACGGGATCCTACGAGCAGTACTTC
TRBV2	TRBJ2-7	TRBD1	-	CATGQGYEQYF	TGTGCCACCGGACAGGGCTACGAGCAGTACTTC
TRBV7-8	TRBJ2-3	TRBD2	-	CASSPWTSGVSTDTQYF	TGTGCCAGCAGCCCCTGGACTAGCGGGGTAAGCACAGATACGCAGTATTTT
TRBV4-3	TRBJ1-5	-	once	CASSQARGDQPQHF	TGCGCCAGCAGCCAAGCCAGGGGCGATCAGCCCCAGCATTTT
TRBV28	TRBJ1-1	TRBD1	-	CASSIIQGDTEAFF	TGTGCCAGCAGCATCATACAGGGGGACACTGAAGCTTTCTTT